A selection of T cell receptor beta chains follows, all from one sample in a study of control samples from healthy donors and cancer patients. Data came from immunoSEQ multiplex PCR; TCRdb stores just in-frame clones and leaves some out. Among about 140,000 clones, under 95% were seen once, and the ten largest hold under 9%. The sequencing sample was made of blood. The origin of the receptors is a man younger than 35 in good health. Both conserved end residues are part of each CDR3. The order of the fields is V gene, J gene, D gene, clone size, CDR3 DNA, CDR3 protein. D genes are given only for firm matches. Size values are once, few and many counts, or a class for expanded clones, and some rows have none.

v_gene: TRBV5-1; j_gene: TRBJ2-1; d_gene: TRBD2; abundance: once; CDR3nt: TGCGCCAGCAGCTACCAATCCCCGGGTAGCGGGGGGTCGGATGAGCAGTTCTTC; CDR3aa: CASSYQSPGSGGSDEQFF
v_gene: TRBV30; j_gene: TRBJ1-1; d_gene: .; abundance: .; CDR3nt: TGTGCCTGGAGGCCTACCTGGCGGATGAACACTGAAGCTTTCTTT; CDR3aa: CAWRPTWRMNTEAFF
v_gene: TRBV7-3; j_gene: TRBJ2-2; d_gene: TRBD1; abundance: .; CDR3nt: TGTGCCAGCAGCTCAACCGGGACAGGGGATTCCGGGGAGCTGTTTTTT; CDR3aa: CASSSTGTGDSGELFF
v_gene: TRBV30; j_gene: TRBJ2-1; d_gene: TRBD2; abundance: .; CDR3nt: TGTGCCTGGAACCGGACTAGCTGGCGCAATGAGCAGTTCTTC; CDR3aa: CAWNRTSWRNEQFF
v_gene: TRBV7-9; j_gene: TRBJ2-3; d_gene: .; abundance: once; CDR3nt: TGTGCCAGCAGTCTAGAGTACGGGGGCACAGATACGCAGTATTTT; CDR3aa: CASSLEYGGTDTQYF
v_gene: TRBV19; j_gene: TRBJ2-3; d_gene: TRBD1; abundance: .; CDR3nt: TGTGCCAGTAGTACACGACAGGGGGCCGGAGATACGCAGTATTTT; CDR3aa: CASSTRQGAGDTQYF
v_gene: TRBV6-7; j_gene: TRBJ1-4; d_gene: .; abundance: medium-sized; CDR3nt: TGTGCCAGCAGTTACTCAGCGGGGCAGGCTAATGAAAAACTGTTTTTT; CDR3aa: CASSYSAGQANEKLFF
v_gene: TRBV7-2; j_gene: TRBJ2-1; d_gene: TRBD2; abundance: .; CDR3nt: TGTGCCAGCAGCTTAGTTGGGACTAGCGGGGGTCGTAATAATGAGCAGTTCTTC; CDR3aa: CASSLVGTSGGRNNEQFF
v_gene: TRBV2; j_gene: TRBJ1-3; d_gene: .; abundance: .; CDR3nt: TGTGCCAGCAGTGGGGGAACGGGAAACACCATATATTTT; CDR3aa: CASSGGTGNTIYF
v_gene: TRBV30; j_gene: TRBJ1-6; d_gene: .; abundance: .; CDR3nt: TGTGCCTGGAGTGCCCCAGGGTCCTATAATTCACCCCTCCACTTT; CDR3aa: CAWSAPGSYNSPLHF
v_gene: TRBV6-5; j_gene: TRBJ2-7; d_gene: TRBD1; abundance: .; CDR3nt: TGTGCCAGCACTGTAGACAGGGGGGCCTACTACGAGCAGTACTTC; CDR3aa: CASTVDRGAYYEQYF
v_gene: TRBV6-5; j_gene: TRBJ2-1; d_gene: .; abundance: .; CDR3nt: TGTGCCAGCAGTTACTCCCACCGGTGGGGTGAGCAGTTCTTC; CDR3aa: CASSYSHRWGEQFF
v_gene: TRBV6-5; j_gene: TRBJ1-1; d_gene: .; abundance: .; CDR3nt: TGTGCCAGCAGTTACGGCCTGGGCACTGAAGCTTTCTTT; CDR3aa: CASSYGLGTEAFF
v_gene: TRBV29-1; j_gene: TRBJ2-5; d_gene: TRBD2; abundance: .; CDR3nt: TGCAGCGTGTCAGTTGGGCTAGCGGAAGAGACCCAGTACTTC; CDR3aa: CSVSVGLAEETQYF
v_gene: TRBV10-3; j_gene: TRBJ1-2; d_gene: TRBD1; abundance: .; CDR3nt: TGTGCCATCAGGGAACCGGGACAGTCCGCCTATGGCTACACCTTC; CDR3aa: CAIREPGQSAYGYTF
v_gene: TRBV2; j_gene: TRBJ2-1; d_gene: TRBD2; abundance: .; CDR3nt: TGTGCCAGCAGTGATTACGCCACTAGCGGATACAATGAGCAGTTCTTC; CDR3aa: CASSDYATSGYNEQFF
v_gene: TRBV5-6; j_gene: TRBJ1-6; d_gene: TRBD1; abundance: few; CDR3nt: TGTGCCAGCACCCTTTCCCCGGGGGGGACAGCATATAATTCACCCCTCCACTTT; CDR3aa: CASTLSPGGTAYNSPLHF
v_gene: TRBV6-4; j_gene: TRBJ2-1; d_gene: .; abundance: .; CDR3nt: TGTGCCACCTCAGCGGACCCAGCGGGGGGCCCAGGGGGCCACAATGAGCAGTTCTTC; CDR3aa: CATSADPAGGPGGHNEQFF
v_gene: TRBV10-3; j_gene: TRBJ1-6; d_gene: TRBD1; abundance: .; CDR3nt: TGTGCCATCAGTGAGTCTTCAGGGGGCGAAAATTCACCCCTCCACTTT; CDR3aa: CAISESSGGENSPLHF
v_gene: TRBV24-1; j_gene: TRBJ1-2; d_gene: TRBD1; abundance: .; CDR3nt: TGTGCCACCAGTGACCCAGGGACAGCCGCTAACTATGGCTACACCTTC; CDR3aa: CATSDPGTAANYGYTF
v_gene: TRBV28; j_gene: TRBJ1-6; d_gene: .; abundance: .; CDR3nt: TGTGCCAGCAGTTTGAAGGCAGGGCTCAGTTCACCCCTCCACTTT; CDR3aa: CASSLKAGLSSPLHF
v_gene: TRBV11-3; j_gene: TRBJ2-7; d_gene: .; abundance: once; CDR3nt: TGTGCCAGCAGCCGACAGGCTGGACCCTACGAGCAGTACTTC; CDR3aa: CASSRQAGPYEQYF
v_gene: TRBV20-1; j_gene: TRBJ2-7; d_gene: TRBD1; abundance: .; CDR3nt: TGCAGTGCTAGGGCACAGGGGCAGCAGTACTTC; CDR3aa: CSARAQGQQYF
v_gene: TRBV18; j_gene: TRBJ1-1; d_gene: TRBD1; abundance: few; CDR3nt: TGTGCCAGCTCATCGGGACAGACTGAAGCTTTCTTT; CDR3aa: CASSSGQTEAFF
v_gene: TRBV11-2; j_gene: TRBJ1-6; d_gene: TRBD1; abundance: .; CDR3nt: TGTGCCAGCAGCAAAAGGGACAGGGGATCGGAATCACCCCTCCACTTT; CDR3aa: CASSKRDRGSESPLHF
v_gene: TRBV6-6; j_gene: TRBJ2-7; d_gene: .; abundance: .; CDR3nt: TGTGCCAGCAGGGAGACAGGTAGGGGGTACGAGCAGTACTTC; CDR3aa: CASRETGRGYEQYF
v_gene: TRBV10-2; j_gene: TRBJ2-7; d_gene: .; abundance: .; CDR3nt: TGCGCCACCTCCGTGGGAAACGAGCAGTACTTC; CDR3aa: CATSVGNEQYF
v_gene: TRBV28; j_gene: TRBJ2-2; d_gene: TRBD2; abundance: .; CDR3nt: TGTGCCAGCAGTTTACGTCGCCGGCAAGGCGCTCTGGTGCGGGGGAGAAACACCGGGGAGCTGTTTTTT; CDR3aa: CASSLRRRQGALVRGRNTGELFF
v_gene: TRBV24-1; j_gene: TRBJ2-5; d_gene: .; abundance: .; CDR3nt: TGTGCCACCAGATGTCCGGTTGTCGGGGCGGTCCAAGAGACCCAGTACTTC; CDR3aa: CATRCPVVGAVQETQYF
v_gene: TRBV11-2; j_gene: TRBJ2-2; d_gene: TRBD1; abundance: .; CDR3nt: TGTGCCAGCAGCCCTAGAAGTGCGGGACAGGGACCTTGGACCGGGGAGCTGTTTTTT; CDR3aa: CASSPRSAGQGPWTGELFF
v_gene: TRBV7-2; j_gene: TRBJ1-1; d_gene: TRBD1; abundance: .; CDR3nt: TGTGCCAGCAACCGGAGACAGGGCAACACTGAAGCTTTCTTT; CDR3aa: CASNRRQGNTEAFF
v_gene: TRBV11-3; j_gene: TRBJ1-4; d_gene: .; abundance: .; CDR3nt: TGTGCCAGCAGCTTAAAAACGGGAGAAAAACTGTTTTTT; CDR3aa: CASSLKTGEKLFF
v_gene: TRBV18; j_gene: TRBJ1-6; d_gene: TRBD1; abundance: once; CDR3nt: TGTGCCAGCTCACCTTCGACAGGGAGCGTGAATTCACCCCTCCACTTT; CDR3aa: CASSPSTGSVNSPLHF
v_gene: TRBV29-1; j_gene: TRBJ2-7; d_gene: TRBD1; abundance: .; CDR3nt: TGCAGCGTTGCGGGACAGGGCCGCGAGCAGTACTTC; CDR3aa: CSVAGQGREQYF
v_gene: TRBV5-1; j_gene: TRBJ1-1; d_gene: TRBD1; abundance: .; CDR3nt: TGCGCCAGCGCCCGAGAAGGGGGCTTGGGGAACACTGAAGCTTTCTTT; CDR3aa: CASAREGGLGNTEAFF
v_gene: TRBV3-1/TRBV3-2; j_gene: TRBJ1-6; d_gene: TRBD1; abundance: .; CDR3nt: TGTGCCAGCAGCCAAAGGACAGGGGTGGAATCACCCCTCCACTTT; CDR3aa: CASSQRTGVESPLHF
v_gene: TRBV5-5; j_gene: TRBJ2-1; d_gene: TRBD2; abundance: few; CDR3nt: TGTGCCAGCCGAGCGGGGAGGACAAACAATGAGCAGTTCTTC; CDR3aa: CASRAGRTNNEQFF
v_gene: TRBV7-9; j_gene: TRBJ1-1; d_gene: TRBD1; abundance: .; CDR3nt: TGTGCCAGCAGCCCTCCAGGGGGGGGGCCTGGAACTGAAGCTTTCTTT; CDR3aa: CASSPPGGGPGTEAFF
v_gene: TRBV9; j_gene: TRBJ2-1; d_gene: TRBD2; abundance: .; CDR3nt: TGTGCCAGCAGCGTAGCGGGGACTAGTCCCAATGAGCAGTTCTTC; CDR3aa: CASSVAGTSPNEQFF
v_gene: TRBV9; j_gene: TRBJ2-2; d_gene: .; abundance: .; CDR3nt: TGTGCCAGCAGCGCCCCCCTCGGGCGGGACACCGGGGAGCTGTTTTTT; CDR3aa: CASSAPLGRDTGELFF